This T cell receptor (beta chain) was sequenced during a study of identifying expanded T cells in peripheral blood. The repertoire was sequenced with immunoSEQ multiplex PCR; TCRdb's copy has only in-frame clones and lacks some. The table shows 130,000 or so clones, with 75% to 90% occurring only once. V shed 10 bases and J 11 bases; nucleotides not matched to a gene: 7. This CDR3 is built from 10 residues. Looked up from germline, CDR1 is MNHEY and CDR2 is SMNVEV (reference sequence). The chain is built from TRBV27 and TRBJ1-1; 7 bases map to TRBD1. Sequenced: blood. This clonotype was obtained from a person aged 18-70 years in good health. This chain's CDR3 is CATLGDSAFF. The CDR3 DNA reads TGTGCCACCCTAGGGGACAGTGCTTTCTTT.